The sequence of this T cell receptor (beta chain) was determined in a study of blood T cells in healthy people across ages. Trimming removed 3 bases from V and 7 bases from J, with 9 bases in between. Germline V gives CDR1 LNHDA, CDR2 SQIVND (reference sequence). This CDR3 region has 12 residues. Together with a sample-barcoded 5' primer, a J-beta primer mix was included in a second PCR lasting 7 to 11 cycles. Per sample, CDR3-containing paired-end reads numbered at least 3 million. From the 5' RACE reads, TCRdb called clonotypes with MiXCR, one entry per CDR3 protein. In the table there are hundreds of thousands of distinct CDR3 sequences, around 30% of which are singletons. Whenever a sample was processed, at least 6 million PBMCs were isolated.

V is TRBV19 and J is TRBJ1-2; D not resolved. This clonotype was sampled from a woman of 80 years or more in good health. Sequenced: blood. CDR3 DNA sequence: TGTGCCAGTAGTATTCGCGCCGGTGGCTACACCTTC. It yields the protein CASSIRAGGYTF.